The entry below gives a single T cell receptor beta chain sequence along with its context. The germline V gene encodes CDR1 MNHEY and CDR2 SVGEGT. The CDR3 loop spans 17 amino acids. The V and J ends lost 7 bases and 3 bases, in that order; junction bases with no gene match: 15. This sample stems from a study of response to subunit inactivated influenza vaccine. TCRdb reprocessed the RT-PCR reads with MiXCR, giving one entry per CDR3 protein. Of over 450,000 distinct CDR3 sequences listed, 13% are singletons. The rearrangement joins TRBV6-2 or TRBV6-3 to TRBJ2-7; TRBD2 matches 10 bases. The sequences come from PBMCs from blood, collected 45 days after vaccination. This clonotype was sampled from a middle-aged man who received an inactivated influenza vaccine. CDR3 nucleotide sequence: TGTGCCAGCACCCCAACGAGTGGAGCGGGGGGGCTCTACGAGCAGTACTTC. Translated: CASTPTSGAGGLYEQYF.